This T cell receptor (beta chain) was sequenced for a study of OX40 agonist ivuxolimab in advanced cancers. Study-level background: Ivuxolimab doses were 0.01, 0.1, 0.3, 1.5, 3 or 10 mg/kg every 2 weeks. General study findings and limits: Among the lowest peripheral clonal expansion occurred in 0.1-3.0 mg/kg partial responders.

Using immunoSEQ multiplex PCR, the repertoire was profiled, and TCRdb retains in-frame clones only, with some absent. The sample includes approximately 76,000 clones, 80% to 90% of them seen just once. On this clone: Its antigen is not known.

Germline CDR1 is LGHNT and CDR2 is FRNRAP. The CDR3 extends over 13 amino acids. The V end was cut by 3 bases, the J end by 5 bases, with 11 bases between. The input for sequencing was CD4+ or CD8+ T cells sorted from blood, taken in a trial of the OX40 agonist ivuxolimab. This receptor was obtained from an adult with an advanced solid tumor such as melanoma, head and neck, liver or kidney cancer. The genes are TRBV12-5 and TRBJ2-7; D is possibly TRBD1 (5 bases). The CDR3 loop reads CASGLRGLDEQYF. The DNA for the CDR3 is TGTGCTAGTGGTTTAAGGGGTTTAGACGAGCAGTACTTC.